These 19 T cell receptor beta chains were all obtained from the same sample, sequenced in a study of patients and donors after allogeneic stem cell transplantation. TCRdb reanalysed the RT-PCR reads using MiXCR and keeps one entry per CDR3 protein. The table has some 150,000 distinct CDR3 sequences, over 30% seen once; the top ten hold 50%. Source material: blood, either unsorted or a sorted T cell fraction (not recorded which). The receptors stem from a human donor who was either an allogeneic HSCT recipient or a stem cell or donor lymphocyte infusion donor (not recorded which). It is not recorded whose cells these are; they may come from a transplant donor.

The chain combines TRBV19 with TRBJ1-6; 8 nucleotides line up with TRBD1. Germline loops: CDR1 LNHDA, CDR2 SQIVND (reference sequence). This CDR3 is built from 17 residues. Trimming cost V 3 bases and J 6 bases; bases outside gene matches: 10. DNA for the CDR3: TGTGCCAGTAGTATCCCGGTGACAGGGGAACGTAATTCACCCCTCCACTTT. Translated: CASSIPVTGERNSPLHF.

This clonotype was picked up a small number of times. The rearrangement uses TRBV5-1 and TRBJ2-2; 10 bases map to TRBD2. The CDR3 has 15 residues. The V gene end was trimmed by 4 bases and the J gene end by 8 bases; junction bases not matched to a gene: 8. Germline CDR1 SGHRS, CDR2 YFSETQ. CDR3 sequence reads: CASSPRTSGEGELFF. CDR3 DNA sequence: TGCGCCAGCAGCCCTCGCACTAGCGGGGAAGGGGAGCTGTTTTTT.

This clonotype was detected a few times. The V call is TRBV3-1, the J call TRBJ2-2, with 8 bases aligning to TRBD1. In germline, CDR1 is LGHDT, CDR2 YNNKEL (reference sequence). J gave up 10 bases and V 4 bases, and 2 bases lay outside the gene matches. The CDR3 spans 12 residues. The CDR3 DNA reads as TGTGCCAGCAGCCCACAGGGGGTGGAGCTGTTTTTT. Its translation is CASSPQGVELFF.

This clonotype occurred many times. The chain uses TRBV12-3 or TRBV12-4 and TRBJ1-3; D uncertain. V lost 6 bases and J 0 bases, leaving 15 bases between the germline ends. The length of the CDR3 is 16 residues. The DNA of the CDR3 is TGTGCCAGCAGCTTCGGGAGGTTCCTCTCTGGAAACACCATATATTTT. Amino acids: CASSFGRFLSGNTIYF.

This sequence joins TRBV5-5 and TRBJ2-1; D remains unclear. The length of the CDR3 is 15 residues. The germline V gene encodes CDR1 SGHKS and CDR2 YYEKEE (reference sequence). With 1 base removed from V and 0 bases from J, the gap between germline ends came to 8 bases. CDR3 in amino acids: CASSLTMNSYNEQFF. Written as DNA, the CDR3 is TGTGCCAGCAGCTTGACGATGAACTCCTACAATGAGCAGTTCTTC. Combining the CDR3 with reference TRBV5-5 and TRBJ2-1 gives the whole variable domain DAGVTQSPTHLIKTRGQQVTLRCSPISGHKSVSWYQQVLGQGPQFIFQYYEKEERGRGNFPDRFSARQFPNYSSELNVNALLLGDSALYLCASSLTMNSYNEQFFGPGTRLTVL.

This clonotype occurred many times. The rearrangement joins TRBV9 to TRBJ1-1; TRBD1 aligns across 8 bases. V lost 3 bases, J lost 5 bases, and 9 bases stayed unmatched. Germline V gene data show CDR1 as SGDLS and CDR2 as YYNGEE. The CDR3 is 15 residues long. CDR3: CASSAVRTGRTEAFF. The CDR3 DNA reads TGTGCCAGCAGCGCGGTTAGGACAGGGCGGACTGAAGCTTTCTTT.

Concerning this clonotype: One end of the junction does not line up with germline, which may come from a read error. V is TRBV9 and J is TRBJ2-1; 12 bases fit TRBD2. Looked up from germline, CDR1 is SGDLS and CDR2 is YYNGEE. This CDR3 contains 14 residues. CDR3 DNA sequence: TGTGCCAGCGCTAGCGGGGGGGCCTACGATGAGCAGTTCTTC. This codes for CASASGGAYDEQFF.

This chain links TRBV7-2 with TRBJ2-5; 9 positions agree with TRBD2. Germline assignment: CDR1 SGHTA and CDR2 FQGNSA. V was pared by 5 bases and J by 4 bases, with 5 bases of the junction left unmatched. The CDR3 has 14 amino acids. The CDR3 bases are TGTGCCAGCAGCCGCGGGGGGGCCTCAGAGACCCAGTACTTC. Translation gives CASSRGGASETQYF.

V usage is TRBV12-3 or TRBV12-4 and J usage is TRBJ2-3; D remains ambiguous. The germline V and J ends were trimmed by 3 bases and 2 bases, with 9 bases remaining between them. The CDR3 spans 14 residues. DNA for the CDR3: TGTGCCAGCAGTTTTGGGGATTTCACAGATACGCAGTATTTT. Its translation: CASSFGDFTDTQYF.

V usage is TRBV29-1 and J usage is TRBJ2-2; TRBD1 might be the D (6 bases). Germline V gene lookup returns CDR1 SQVTM and CDR2 ANQGSEA. The CDR3 has 12 amino acids. The germline V and J ends were trimmed by 4 bases and 7 bases, with 10 bases remaining between them. Here the CDR3 DNA reads TGCAGCGTTGTTGGGGGCAGCGGGGAGCTGTTTTTT. Amino acids: CSVVGGSGELFF.

This clonotype was seen a few times. The genes are TRBV5-1 and TRBJ1-2; D may be TRBD1 (5 bases). The length of the CDR3 is 16 residues. CDR1 is SGHRS, CDR2 YFSETQ, per germline. Trimming shortened V by 0 bases and J by 3 bases, and 15 bases separated the two germline ends. As DNA, the CDR3 is TGCGCCAGCAGCTTGGTTGCCTGGGGACCCTACTATGGCTACACCTTC. It yields the protein CASSLVAWGPYYGYTF. The full variable domain, rest sourced from reference TRBV5-1 and TRBJ1-2, is KAGVTQTPRYLIKTRGQQVTLSCSPISGHRSVSWYQQTPGQGLQFLFEYFSETQRNKGNFPGRFSGRQFSNSRSEMNVSTLELGDSALYLCASSLVAWGPYYGYTFGSGTRLTVV.

The V gene is TRBV12-3 or TRBV12-4, the J gene TRBJ1-2, with D maybe TRBD1 (5 bases). Trimming took 2 bases from V and 4 from J, leaving 11 bases between them. The CDR3 is 14 amino acids. The CDR3 sequence: CASSLRGAGYGYTF. As DNA, the CDR3 is TGTGCCAGCAGTTTAAGGGGCGCTGGCTATGGCTACACCTTC.

The chain carries TRBV28 and TRBJ1-5; D is perhaps TRBD1 (6 bases). Germline lookup yields CDR1 MDHEN and CDR2 SYDVKM. The CDR3 contains 14 residues. The V and J ends lost 4 bases and 6 bases respectively, with 13 bases between them. The CDR3 DNA is TGTGCCAGCAGTTCGCCAGGGGCGGGTCAGCCCCAGCATTTT. Its translation: CASSSPGAGQPQHF.

Details on this clonotype: Just one base apart from a much larger clone, this may be a read error. This sequence joins TRBV28 and TRBJ2-1; D gene ambiguous. The germline V gene encodes CDR1 MDHEN and CDR2 SYDVKM. The CDR3 length is 12 residues. V was cut by 5 bases and J by 10 bases, with 12 bases left in between. CDR3 loop: CASSLLDCEQFF. The CDR3 DNA follows: TGTGCCAGCAGTCTCCTCGACTGCGAGCAGTTCTTC.

This clonotype has just a few counts. The chain combines TRBV29-1 with TRBJ1-4; D is perhaps TRBD1 (5 bases). Trimming stripped 7 bases from V and 7 bases from J, with 13 bases between. The CDR3 runs 12 residues. The germline V gene encodes CDR1 SQVTM and CDR2 ANQGSEA. The CDR3 DNA is TGCAGCGCGGGGACTTCTCCTGAAAAACTGTTTTTT. Its translation is CSAGTSPEKLFF.

The chain joins TRBV7-9 to TRBJ2-7, with D uncertain. The CDR3 sequence is 11 residues long. Germline values: CDR1 SEHNR, CDR2 FQNEAQ (reference sequence). The V end lost 7 bases, the J end lost 6 bases, and 10 bases lay between the germline ends. The CDR3 DNA reads TGTGCCAGCACCTCCTTGGGCGAGCAGTACTTC. Translation: CASTSLGEQYF.

The chain carries TRBV12-3 or TRBV12-4 and TRBJ2-5; 7 bases map to TRBD2. V shed 5 bases, J shed 1 base, and the junction held 4 bases outside the gene matches. The CDR3 is 14 residues long. The CDR3 DNA reads as TGTGCCAGCAGTGACTCGGGGGGCCAAGAGACCCAGTACTTC. Translation: CASSDSGGQETQYF.

The CDR3 protein is CASRLMALGYGYTF. In DNA, the CDR3 is TGTGCCAGCAGGTTGATGGCTCTGGGCTATGGCTACACCTTC. The rearrangement uses TRBV12-3 or TRBV12-4 and TRBJ1-2; D gene ambiguous. The CDR3 consists of 14 residues. V dropped 6 bases and J dropped 4 bases, with 15 bases sitting between them.

The sample holds a few counts of this clonotype. The CDR3 region is CASSLGQGRYNEQFF. The CDR3, as DNA: TGTGCCAGCAGTCTGGGACAGGGGAGGTACAATGAGCAGTTCTTC. The V gene is TRBV12-3 or TRBV12-4, the J gene TRBJ2-1; TRBD1 matches at 10 bases. V was clipped by 5 bases and J by 4 bases; unmatched bases: 5. The CDR3 contains 15 residues.